This entry is about one TCR beta chain. The repertoire was sequenced with immunoSEQ multiplex PCR; TCRdb's copy has only in-frame clones and lacks some. The sample lists 750,000 to 1,000,000 clones, almost 95% occurring once. This record belongs to a study of shared clonotypes between healthy human individuals. This CDR3 comprises 17 residues. Germline CDR1 reads WNHNN; CDR2 reads SYGVQD (reference sequence). V was clipped by 8 bases and J by 1 base; unmatched bases: 9. Naive CD8 cells lacked CD45RO and underwent positive selection for CCR7, leaving out terminally differentiated effector memory CD45RA+ cells.

Sequenced sample: naive CD8+ T cells sorted from blood. This sequence was found in a man aged 25-45 years in good health. The chain combines TRBV10-1 with TRBJ2-3; 13 bases line up with TRBD2. CDR3 sequence (DNA): TGCGCCAGCGCGAGAGGACTAGCGGGAGTAGGCACAGATACGCAGTATTTT. Translation gives CASARGLAGVGTDTQYF.